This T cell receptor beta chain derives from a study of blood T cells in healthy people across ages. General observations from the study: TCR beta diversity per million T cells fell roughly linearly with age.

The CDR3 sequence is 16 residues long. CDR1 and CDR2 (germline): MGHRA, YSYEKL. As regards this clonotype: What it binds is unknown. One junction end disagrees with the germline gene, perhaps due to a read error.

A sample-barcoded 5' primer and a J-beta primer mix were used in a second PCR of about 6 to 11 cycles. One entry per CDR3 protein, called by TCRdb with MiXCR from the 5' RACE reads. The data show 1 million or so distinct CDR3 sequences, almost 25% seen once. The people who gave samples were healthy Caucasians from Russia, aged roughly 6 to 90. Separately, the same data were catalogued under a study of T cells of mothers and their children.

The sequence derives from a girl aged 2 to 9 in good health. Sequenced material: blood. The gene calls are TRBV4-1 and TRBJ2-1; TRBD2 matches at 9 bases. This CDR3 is CASSHTTSGLDNEQFF. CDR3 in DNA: TGCGCCAGTAGCCACACGACTAGCGGCTTAGACAATGAGCAGTTCTTC.